These T cell receptor beta chains were read from a single sample in a study of T cell responses to AZD1222 COVID-19 vaccine. Only in-frame clones appear in the TCRdb table, and some are missing; sequencing was by immunoSEQ multiplex PCR. The table lists about 100,000 clones, roughly nine tenths of them singletons. Here the sequenced sample was peripheral blood, taken on day 0 of AZD1222 vaccination. The origin of the receptors is an adult in good health. Both conserved end residues are part of each CDR3. D genes are given only for firm matches. The size entry is marked missing in some rows and otherwise reads once, few, many or a size class.

V gene	clone size	CDR3 length	D gene	J gene	CDR3 DNA	CDR3 protein
TRBV6-5	once	13	TRBD1	TRBJ1-1	TGTGCCAGCAGACGAGGGACAGGGAGGAAAGCTTTCTTT	CASRRGTGRKAFF
TRBV11-2	NA	17	NA	TRBJ1-5	TGTGCCAGCAGCTTAGGCATCCTGTCGGGGTGGAATCAGCCCCAGCATTTT	CASSLGILSGWNQPQHF
TRBV28	NA	14	NA	TRBJ2-5	TGTGCCAGCACCCTTTCGTCGTGGGGAGAGACCCAGTACTTC	CASTLSSWGETQYF
TRBV11-3	NA	15	NA	TRBJ2-7	TGTGCCAGCAGCTTAGGAGTGGAGCGGTTTGACGAGCAGTACTTC	CASSLGVERFDEQYF
TRBV7-9	NA	16	NA	TRBJ1-2	TGTGCCAGCACCCTTCCTCGACAGGAACAGAGCTATGGCTACACCTTC	CASTLPRQEQSYGYTF
TRBV6-5	NA	11	TRBD1	TRBJ2-7	TGTGCCAAGCAAACAGGGGCCGAGCAGTACTTC	CAKQTGAEQYF
TRBV18	NA	14	NA	TRBJ2-7	TGTGCCAGCTCACCACGGCAGGGGGGGCGCGAGCAGTACTTC	CASSPRQGGREQYF
TRBV2	NA	12	TRBD2	TRBJ2-3	TGTGCCACCTCTCGGGGGGGGGATACGCAGTATTTT	CATSRGGDTQYF
TRBV30	NA	13	NA	TRBJ2-1	TGTGCCTGGAGTGTAGCGGGCTTCAATGAGCAGTTCTTC	CAWSVAGFNEQFF
TRBV28	NA	14	TRBD1	TRBJ1-1	TGTGCCAGCAGTTTCGGAGGGGGCTTGACTGAAGCTTTCTTT	CASSFGGGLTEAFF
TRBV3-1/TRBV3-2	NA	14	NA	TRBJ1-2	TGTGCCAGCAGCTCTAGTTCAGGGGACTATGGCTACACCTTC	CASSSSSGDYGYTF
TRBV30	NA	13	NA	TRBJ2-7	TGTGCCTGGAGTCCCGGGGAGACCTACGAGCAGTACTTC	CAWSPGETYEQYF
TRBV3-1/TRBV3-2	NA	13	NA	TRBJ1-2	TGTGCCAGCAGCCGGGACGGAAACTATGGCTACACCTTC	CASSRDGNYGYTF
TRBV27	NA	16	TRBD2	TRBJ2-5	TGTGCCAGCAGCTGGTTGGGTAGCGGGAGTCAAGAGACCCAGTACTTC	CASSWLGSGSQETQYF
TRBV7-6	NA	22	TRBD2	TRBJ2-5	TGTGCCAGCAGCCCGACTCCGGGACTAGCCGACCCGTTGTCGACGGACCAAGAGACCCAGTACTTC	CASSPTPGLADPLSTDQETQYF
TRBV3-1/TRBV3-2	NA	18	TRBD1	TRBJ1-1	TGTGCCAGCAGCCAAGTCTTCGGACAGGGGCGGCAGGGCACTGAAGCTTTCTTT	CASSQVFGQGRQGTEAFF
TRBV10-3	NA	12	NA	TRBJ2-7	TGTGCCATCAGTCCCGAGACCTACGAGCAGTACTTC	CAISPETYEQYF
TRBV15	once	15	NA	TRBJ1-5	TGTGCCACCAGCAGAGATTACCAGGCCAATCAGCCCCAGCATTTT	CATSRDYQANQPQHF
TRBV12-3/TRBV12-4	NA	13	TRBD1	TRBJ1-2	TGTGCCAGCAGTTTACAGGGGGCCAATGGCTACACCTTC	CASSLQGANGYTF
TRBV10-2	NA	11	NA	TRBJ1-1	TGCGCCAGCAGTCAGGGGTATGAAGCTTTCTTT	CASSQGYEAFF
TRBV4-1	NA	14	NA	TRBJ2-7	TGCGCCAGCAGCCAAGGTTCAGGGTCCTACGAGCAGTACTTC	CASSQGSGSYEQYF
TRBV18	NA	15	NA	TRBJ1-4	TGTGCCAGCTCACCTGACACCTCAACTAATGAAAAACTGTTTTTT	CASSPDTSTNEKLFF
TRBV3-1/TRBV3-2	NA	13	NA	TRBJ2-5	TGTGCCAGCAGCCAAGGACGGATGGAGACCCAGTACTTC	CASSQGRMETQYF
TRBV11-2	NA	11	NA	TRBJ2-1	TGTGCCAGCAGTCCAGGGGGGATACTGTTCTTC	CASSPGGILFF
TRBV7-8	NA	18	TRBD2	TRBJ2-3	TGTGCCAGCAGCTTGGGGGGACTAGCGGGAGCCCGCACAGATACGCAGTATTTT	CASSLGGLAGARTDTQYF
TRBV18	NA	13	NA	TRBJ1-5	TGTGCCAGCTCACCTTCAGGTGGTCAGCCCCAGCATTTT	CASSPSGGQPQHF